These 6 T cell receptor beta chains were all obtained from the same sample, sequenced in a study of T cell responses to AZD1222 COVID-19 vaccine. The data were produced by immunoSEQ multiplex PCR, yet TCRdb's version contains in-frame clones alone and is incomplete. Among roughly 180,000 clones listed, roughly 94% were seen once. The sequencing here drew on peripheral blood, taken 28 days after the second AZD1222 dose. The source of these receptors is an adult who received the AZD1222 COVID-19 vaccine.

This rearrangement joins TRBV19 to TRBJ1-4; D not resolved. Germline V gene sequence: CDR1 LNHDA, CDR2 SQIVND (reference sequence). Trimming shortened V by 3 bases and J by 8 bases, and 16 bases separated the two germline ends. This CDR3 has 15 amino acids. CDR3 loop: CASSIDDGLREKLFF. CDR3 DNA: TGTGCCAGTAGTATTGATGACGGGCTGCGGGAAAAACTGTTTTTT.

The CDR3 loop reads CASSANKGANTEAFF. CDR3 DNA sequence: TGTGCCAGCAGCGCGAACAAGGGGGCAAACACTGAAGCTTTCTTT. The chain has TRBV5-4 and TRBJ1-1; 7 bases are shared with TRBD1. With V trimmed by 4 bases and J by 2 bases, 8 bases remained unmatched. Germline assignment: CDR1 SGHNT and CDR2 YYREEE (reference sequence). This CDR3 has 15 amino acids.

The chain is built from TRBV4-1 and TRBJ1-5, with a tentative D call TRBD1 (5 bases). The CDR3 loop spans 17 amino acids. Germline CDR1 is MGHRA and CDR2 is YSYEKL. V was clipped by 1 base and J by 1 base, with 14 bases between them. For the CDR3, the DNA is TGCGCCAGCAGCCAAGGTGCCGGGGCAGGGAGCAATCAGCCCCAGCATTTT. This translates into CASSQGAGAGSNQPQHF.

The CDR3 region is CASSFPGVETQYF. Here the CDR3 DNA reads TGTGCCAGCAGCTTCCCAGGGGTAGAGACCCAGTACTTC. This rearrangement joins TRBV7-2 to TRBJ2-5; D is perhaps TRBD1 (6 bases). Germline V gives CDR1 SGHTA, CDR2 FQGNSA. V lost 3 bases and J lost 4, with 9 bases in between. This CDR3 spans 13 amino acids.

The chain is built from TRBV9 and TRBJ2-2; D remains unclear. Trimming stripped 3 bases from V and 0 bases from J, with 12 bases between. The CDR3 is 16 amino acids. Germline CDR1 is SGDLS and CDR2 is YYNGEE. The CDR3 spells CASSDTNGANTGELFF. The CDR3 DNA follows: TGTGCCAGCAGCGACACCAATGGGGCGAACACCGGGGAGCTGTTTTTT.

Only one count was recorded for this clone. V and J are TRBV10-2 and TRBJ2-1; weak D call: TRBD2 (5 bases). The CDR3 covers 16 residues. Trimming removed 4 bases from V and 9 bases from J, with 22 bases in between. Germline V gene lookup returns CDR1 WSHSY and CDR2 SAAADI. The chain's CDR3 is CASSAVGGLPDSEQFF. The CDR3 coding sequence is TGCGCCAGCAGTGCCGTGGGCGGCTTGCCGGACTCTGAGCAGTTCTTC.